These 5 T cell receptor beta chains came from one sample sequenced in a study of blood T cell repertoires in COVID-19. Clones were read by immunoSEQ multiplex PCR, and TCRdb kept only the in-frame ones, dropping some. The table has a few hundred thousand clones, around 87% seen once. The specimen sequenced was PBMCs or T cells enriched from blood (not recorded which). These receptors all come from a man aged 35 to 55 in a cohort exposed to, infected with or recovered from COVID-19 (not recorded which).

The chain joins TRBV5-1 to TRBJ1-1; tentatively, D is TRBD1 (5 bases). The V gene's germline CDR1 is SGHRS and CDR2 YFSETQ. Deletions cut 6 bases from V and 0 bases from J, with 9 bases between. The CDR3 has 13 amino acids. The CDR3 sequence is CASNAGMNTEAFF. CDR3 bases: TGCGCCAGCAATGCAGGGATGAACACTGAAGCTTTCTTT.

The chain uses TRBV5-1 and TRBJ2-7, with D perhaps matching TRBD1 (6 bases). Per germline, CDR1 SGHRS and CDR2 YFSETQ. The CDR3 sequence is 15 residues long. V lost 0 bases, J lost 3 bases, and 13 bases lay in between. The CDR3, as DNA: TGCGCCAGCAGCTTGGAGCCAGGGGTACTCTACGAGCAGTACTTC. Translated, it gives CASSLEPGVLYEQYF.

The rearrangement joins TRBV5-4 to TRBJ2-2; D is unresolved. Trimming removed 0 bases at V and 0 bases at J, with 9 bases between. The CDR3 runs to 16 residues. CDR1 and CDR2 (germline): SGHNT, YYREEE (reference sequence). The CDR3 loop is CASSLGSGPNTGELFF. For the CDR3, the DNA is TGTGCCAGCAGCTTGGGTTCAGGTCCGAACACCGGGGAGCTGTTTTTT.

The V and J genes are TRBV4-2 and TRBJ2-7; D may be TRBD2 (5 bases). This CDR3 has 16 amino acids. Trimming left V 1 base short and J 3 bases short, with 16 bases between. The V gene's germline CDR1 is LGHNA and CDR2 YNFKEQ. In DNA form, the CDR3 reads TGTGCCAGCAGCCAAGTTTCACCCATGGCGGGCTACGAGCAGTACTTC. Encoded protein: CASSQVSPMAGYEQYF.

The chain uses TRBV11-2 and TRBJ2-1, with 10 bases identical to TRBD2. In germline, CDR1 is SGHAT, CDR2 FQNNGV. Unmatched junction bases numbered 6, after V lost 3 bases and J lost 7 bases. This CDR3 spans 15 amino acids. The CDR3 DNA reads as TGTGCCAGCAGCTTGCCGGGACTAGCGATGAATGAGCAGTTCTTC. This sequence encodes CASSLPGLAMNEQFF.